This TCR beta chain was sequenced during a study of T cell repertoires in cytomegalovirus infection. Overall study context: CMV epitopes, recently identified HLA-C-restricted and well-studied HLA-B-restricted, were used. CMV infection and matching HLA type were both indicated by public TCR beta signatures.

The CDR3 spans 18 residues. V lost 3 bases, J lost 0 bases, and 20 bases lay in between. This clonotype was seen a few times. Its antigen is not known. Using its own MiXCR run on the reads, TCRdb lists one record per CDR3 protein. This table holds about a million distinct CDR3 sequences, around 32% found once. This chain uses TRBV12-3 or TRBV12-4 with TRBJ1-2; D possibly corresponds to TRBD1 (6 bases). Sequences were derived from cultured CD8+ T cells from PBMCs, sampled from culture after CMV antigen stimulation. The source of this sequence is a human donor in good health (CMV status not recorded). Some clones in this sample may be carry-over from other donors' samples. CDR3 coding DNA: TGTGCCAGCAGTTTCGCTTTGGGAGGGGACAACCCTAACTATGGCTACACCTTC. It specifies CASSFALGGDNPNYGYTF.